This TCR beta chain originates from a study of human T cells and chemical hapten exposure. Across the whole study: A mostly female patient group had alopecia areata, totalis or universalis.

Germline V lookup: CDR1 SQVTM, CDR2 ANQGSEA. The ends were cut back, 6 bases at V and 1 base at J, with 7 bases in the middle. This CDR3 is 12 amino acids long. Time point described: patch test 1, 2 weeks after DPC sensitization. Treatment noted: therapeutic diphenylcyclopropenone sensitization with weekly scalp DPC. Samples of blood were obtained prior to the application of each patch test. Study-level findings and limits: There was no change with DPC sensitization in TCRs above 1 in 1000 frequency.

This clonotype was observed a handful of times. What it recognizes is unknown. A single record per CDR3 protein comes from TCRdb applying MiXCR to the RACE reads. Altogether some 180,000 distinct CDR3 sequences are present, about 22% being singletons, with the ten largest covering approximately 6.7%. This receptor was obtained from a woman aged 50 to 60 with alopecia areata. Some clones in this sample may be carry-over from other donors' samples. The genes are TRBV29-1 and TRBJ1-3; a possible D gene is TRBD1 (5 bases). Sequenced here: whole blood, sampled in connection with sensitization to the hapten diphenylcyclopropenone (DPC). The CDR3 spells CSVGHSGNTIYF. In DNA, the CDR3 is TGCAGCGTCGGACATTCTGGAAACACCATATATTTT. Full variable domain (remainder filled in from reference TRBV29-1 and TRBJ1-3): SAVISQKPSRDICQRGTSLTIQCQVDSQVTMMFWYRQQPGQSLTLIATANQGSEATYESGFVIDKFPISRPNLTFSTLTVSNMSPEDSSIYLCSVGHSGNTIYFGEGSWLTVV.